The 14 T cell receptor beta chains in this list originate from one sample, sequenced in a study of blood T cell repertoires in COVID-19. The protocol was immunoSEQ multiplex PCR, while the TCRdb copy is restricted to in-frame clones and leaves out a portion. This table has 150,000 to 200,000 clones, 84% appearing once. Sequencing was done on a sample of peripheral blood. The source is a middle-aged man who had recovered from COVID-19.

V and J are TRBV4-2 and TRBJ1-5, with 8 positions matching TRBD1. The ends lost 1 base at V and 5 bases at J; junction bases unmatched: 10. The V gene's germline CDR1 is LGHNA and CDR2 YNFKEQ. This CDR3 has 17 amino acids. In nucleotides, the CDR3 is TGTGCCAGCAGCCAAGCGCACGGACAGGGTAAAGATCAGCCCCAGCATTTT. This gives the protein CASSQAHGQGKDQPQHF.

The chain uses TRBV6-1 and TRBJ1-2; 8 bases are a match to TRBD1. Germline V CDR1 and CDR2: MNHNS, SASEGT. The CDR3 is made up of 16 amino acids. With 4 bases clipped from V and 4 bases from J, the junction kept 11 bases outside the gene matches. CDR3 residues: CASSGTGPFSGYGYTF. The DNA for the CDR3 is TGTGCCAGCAGTGGGACAGGGCCATTCTCGGGCTATGGCTACACCTTC.

The rearrangement links TRBV11-3 to TRBJ2-1; 7 nucleotides align to TRBD1. Germline-derived CDR1 and CDR2 are SGHNT and YENEEA. CDR3 size: 13 residues. The trim removed 5 bases at V and 5 bases at J, leaving 3 bases unmatched. The CDR3 DNA is TGTGCCAGCAGCGGGGGACAGCACAATGAGCAGTTCTTC. As protein: CASSGGQHNEQFF.

The chain links TRBV27 to TRBJ1-2; D may be TRBD1 (5 bases). CDR3 length equals 12 residues. With 5 bases removed from V and 4 bases from J, the gap between germline ends came to 8 bases. Germline-derived CDR1 and CDR2 are MNHEY and SMNVEV (reference sequence). The CDR3 protein is CASSGDFYGYTF. As DNA, the CDR3 is TGTGCCAGCAGTGGGGACTTCTATGGCTACACCTTC.

The rearrangement uses TRBV6-5 and TRBJ2-2; 7 positions agree with TRBD2. Unmatched junction bases numbered 5, after V lost 7 bases and J lost 0 bases. Germline CDR1 MNHEY, CDR2 SVGAGI. This CDR3 region has 15 residues. In DNA form, the CDR3 reads TGTGCCAGCACCCTTGGGGGGGCGAACACCGGGGAGCTGTTTTTT. Protein product: CASTLGGANTGELFF.

V and J are TRBV5-8 and TRBJ2-2; 7 bases are a match to TRBD2. Germline trimming cut 4 bases from V and 1 base from J; bases unmatched to any gene: 4. This CDR3 region has 15 residues. CDR1 and CDR2 (germline): SGHTS, YDEGEE. CDR3 nucleotides: TGTGCCAGCAGCCACGGGAGGTTGAACACCGGGGAGCTGTTTTTT. Protein: CASSHGRLNTGELFF.

This clone is a singleton in its sample. This rearrangement joins TRBV11-2 to TRBJ2-1, with 7 bases lining up with TRBD2. The CDR3 runs 15 residues. The V segment lost 3 bases and the J segment 5 bases; nucleotides outside the gene matches: 7. CDR1 SGHAT and CDR2 FQNNGV come from the germline V gene. The CDR3 spells CASSFPGGSHNEQFF. CDR3 sequence (DNA): TGTGCCAGCAGCTTCCCGGGAGGTTCTCACAATGAGCAGTTCTTC.

The CDR3 DNA reads as TGTGCCAGCCGGGACAGTGTATCTCAGCCCCAGCATTTT. Translated, it gives CASRDSVSQPQHF. The chain is built from TRBV28 and TRBJ1-5, with 7 bases matching TRBD1. This CDR3 spans 13 amino acids. V lost 8 bases and J lost 6; bases outside the gene matches: 7. Germline loops: CDR1 MDHEN, CDR2 SYDVKM.

The rearrangement links TRBV11-3 to TRBJ2-7, with TRBD2 matching over 9 bases. This CDR3 spans 14 amino acids. V dropped 5 bases and J dropped 1; count of bases not matched to a gene: 3. Germline values: CDR1 SGHNT, CDR2 YENEEA. CDR3 nucleotide sequence: TGTGCCAGCAGCCCAACTAGCGGGTCCTACGAGCAGTACTTC. It codes for CASSPTSGSYEQYF. Based on the CDR3 plus reference TRBV11-3 and TRBJ2-7, the full variable domain is EAGVVQSPRYKIIEKKQPVAFWCNPISGHNTLYWYLQNLGQGPELLIRYENEEAVDDSQLPKDRFSAERLKGVDSTLKIQPAELGDSAVYLCASSPTSGSYEQYFGPGTRLTVT.

The table lists this clone with a count of one. The chain has TRBV12-5 and TRBJ1-1; D remains ambiguous. Trimming removed 6 bases from V and 5 bases from J, with 7 bases in between. The CDR3 runs 11 residues. Per the germline V gene, CDR1 is LGHNT and CDR2 is FRNRAP. The CDR3 nucleotides are TGTGCTAGTGGAGAGAGTACTGAAGCTTTCTTT. Translated: CASGESTEAFF.

The chain recombines TRBV6-1 with TRBJ2-3; D not certain. V lost 3 bases to trimming and J lost 3 bases, with 7 bases between them. This CDR3 spans 13 amino acids. CDR1 MNHNS and CDR2 SASEGT come from the germline V gene. The CDR3, as DNA: TGTGCCAGCAGTGATTCCCTAACAGATACGCAGTATTTT. This sequence encodes CASSDSLTDTQYF.

The genes are TRBV9 and TRBJ1-5; unclear D gene. Germline-derived CDR1 and CDR2 are SGDLS and YYNGEE. The CDR3 is 14 residues long. V was shortened by 4 bases and J by 6 bases, with 14 bases between the two germline ends. CDR3 in DNA: TGTGCCAGCAGCCAAGATGGTGAGGGTCAGCCCCAGCATTTT. Translation gives CASSQDGEGQPQHF.

The chain uses TRBV6-2 or TRBV6-3 and TRBJ2-7; 8 nucleotides align to TRBD1. Germline V gene data show CDR1 as MNHEY and CDR2 as SVGEGT. V shed 8 bases, J shed 6 bases, and the junction held 12 bases outside the gene matches. The CDR3 totals 14 residues. CDR3 sequence reads: CASGSDRDPLEQYF. CDR3 bases: TGTGCCAGCGGTTCGGACAGGGATCCCCTCGAGCAGTACTTC.

Written as DNA, the CDR3 is TGTGCCAGCAGAGACAGGGGGCGCGTGTACGAGCAGTACTTC. This sequence encodes CASRDRGRVYEQYF. The chain recombines TRBV6-5 with TRBJ2-7; the match to TRBD1 covers 10 bases. The V gene end was trimmed by 6 bases and the J gene end by 4 bases; junction bases not matched to a gene: 6. Per the germline V gene, CDR1 is MNHEY and CDR2 is SVGAGI. The CDR3 has 14 residues.